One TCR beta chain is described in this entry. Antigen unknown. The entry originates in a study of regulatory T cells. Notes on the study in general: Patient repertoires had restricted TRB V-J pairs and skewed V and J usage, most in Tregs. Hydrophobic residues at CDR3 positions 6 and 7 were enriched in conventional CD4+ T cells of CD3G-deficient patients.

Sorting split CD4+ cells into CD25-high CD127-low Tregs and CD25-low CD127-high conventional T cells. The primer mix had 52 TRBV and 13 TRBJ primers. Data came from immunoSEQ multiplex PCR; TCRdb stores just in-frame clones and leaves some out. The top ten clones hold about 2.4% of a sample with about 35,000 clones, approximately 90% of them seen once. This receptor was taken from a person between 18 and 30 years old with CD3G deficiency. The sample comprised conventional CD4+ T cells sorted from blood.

In nucleotides, the CDR3 is TGTGCCAGCTCACCACAGGGGGGCTACGAGCAGTACTTC. Translation: CASSPQGGYEQYF. This sequence joins TRBV18 and TRBJ2-7; either TRBD1 or TRBD2 may fit D (6 bases each). Trimming cost V 1 base and J 3 bases, with 7 bases left between them. The germline V gene encodes CDR1 KGHSH and CDR2 LQKENI. The length of the CDR3 is 13 residues.